A single sample is the source of the 14 T cell receptor beta chains below, sequenced in a study of neurological immune-mediated disorders. Indicated time point: longitudinal time-point 1 (baseline). TCRdb re-called the 5' RACE reads with MiXCR, one entry per CDR3 protein. Here the sample spans 67,000 or so distinct CDR3 sequences, approximately 13% being singletons. The sequenced material came from PBMCs. These receptors originate from a female donor with HTLV-1-associated myelopathy (HAM/TSP).

At least ten counts were recorded for this clonotype. The chain uses TRBV6-5 and TRBJ2-7; the D gene could be TRBD1 or TRBD2 (6 bases each). V gave up 7 bases and J gave up 5 bases, with 18 bases separating them. The CDR3 contains 14 residues. Per germline, CDR1 MNHEY and CDR2 SVGAGI. The CDR3, as DNA: TGTGCCAGCACCCGGGGGCAGGGTCAGAACGAGCAGTACTTC. Translating it yields CASTRGQGQNEQYF.

A remark on this clonotype: This may be a read error: a much more frequent sequence differs by one nucleotide. The V gene is TRBV12-3 or TRBV12-4, the J gene TRBJ2-7, with D tentatively TRBD1 (6 bases). Judging by the DNA end, TRBJ2-1 fits better; the J call may be wrong. The CDR3 length is 13 residues. The CDR3 is CASSWTATYEQFF. CDR3 nucleotides: TGTGCCAGCAGCTGGACAGCAACCTACGAGCAGTTCTTC.

There are many counts of this clonotype. CDR3 bases: TGTGCCACCAGCGGAGGAAGTAGCAATCAGCCCCAGCATTTT. This encodes CATSGGSSNQPQHF. The chain recombines TRBV15 with TRBJ1-5; D is unresolved. CDR1 is LNHNV, CDR2 YYDKDF, per germline (reference sequence). V lost 5 bases and J lost 0, with 8 bases in between. This CDR3 has 14 residues.

The table lists this clonotype with many counts. The gene calls are TRBV20-1 and TRBJ2-2; D ambiguous. The germline V and J ends were trimmed by 8 bases and 6 bases, with 10 bases remaining between them. In germline, CDR1 is DFQATT, CDR2 SNEGSKA (reference sequence). This CDR3 is 11 amino acids long. In DNA form, the CDR3 reads TGCAGTTTAGATAAGGCCGGGGAGCTGTTTTTT. It specifies CSLDKAGELFF.

In its sample, this clonotype was seen many times. The chain is built from TRBV5-1 and TRBJ1-2, with D unclear. Germline V gene data show CDR1 as SGHRS and CDR2 as YFSETQ. Trimming took 1 base from V and 6 from J, leaving 16 bases between them. The CDR3 has 15 amino acids. The CDR3 here is CASSLRGGYNNGYTF. CDR3 sequence (DNA): TGCGCCAGCAGCTTGAGAGGAGGGTACAACAATGGCTACACCTTC.

This clonotype was counted at least ten times. The rearrangement joins TRBV12-3 or TRBV12-4 to TRBJ1-3; D not resolved. Trimming stripped 4 bases from V and 4 bases from J, with 11 bases between. This CDR3 region has 14 residues. CDR3 bases: TGTGCCAGCAGTTACGGTGTGGGGGGAAACACCATATATTTT. The encoded protein is CASSYGVGGNTIYF.

At least ten counts were recorded for this clonotype. This rearrangement joins TRBV20-1 to TRBJ1-6, with a tentative D call TRBD1 (6 bases). The CDR3 extends over 15 amino acids. Deletions cut 0 bases from V and 4 bases from J, with 10 bases between. CDR1 DFQATT and CDR2 SNEGSKA come from the germline V gene (reference sequence). Here the CDR3 reads CSAREWGLYNSPLHF. CDR3 DNA sequence: TGCAGTGCTAGAGAATGGGGGCTTTATAATTCACCCCTCCACTTT.

This clonotype occurred many times. The rearrangement links TRBV5-5 to TRBJ1-2; 7 nucleotides match TRBD1. The CDR3 loop spans 13 amino acids. With 4 bases clipped from V and 4 bases from J, the junction kept 4 bases outside the gene matches. Germline V gives CDR1 SGHKS, CDR2 YYEKEE (reference sequence). CDR3 DNA sequence: TGTGCCAGCAGCGCTACAGGGGCCTATGGCTACACCTTC. It translates to CASSATGAYGYTF.

The chain uses TRBV20-1 and TRBJ1-1; TRBD1 is a possible D gene (5 bases). The germline V and J ends were trimmed by 4 bases and 1 base, with 13 bases remaining between them. The CDR3 length is 14 residues. The V gene's germline CDR1 is DFQATT and CDR2 SNEGSKA (reference sequence). The CDR3 nucleotides are TGCAGTGCTATGACCGGGACCGAGAACACTGAAGCTTTCTTT. Its translation: CSAMTGTENTEAFF.

This clonotype has ten or more counts. The chain employs TRBV4-2 and TRBJ1-1, with D perhaps matching TRBD1 (5 bases). Deletions cut 2 bases from V and 5 bases from J, with 12 bases between. The CDR3 is 14 amino acids. Germline V gene data show CDR1 as LGHNA and CDR2 as YNFKEQ. The CDR3 protein is CASSQLPGGTEAFF. The CDR3 DNA reads as TGTGCCAGCAGCCAACTCCCGGGGGGGACTGAAGCTTTCTTT.

This clonotype was picked up many times. The CDR3: CASSPWDPGGEQYF. In DNA, the CDR3 is TGCGCCAGCAGCCCGTGGGACCCGGGGGGCGAGCAGTACTTC. V usage is TRBV5-1 and J usage is TRBJ2-7, with 7 bases matching TRBD2. Trimming removed 4 bases from V and 6 bases from J; junction bases left unmatched: 10. Germline V lookup: CDR1 SGHRS, CDR2 YFSETQ. The CDR3 runs 14 residues.

In its sample, this clonotype was seen many times. CDR3 sequence (DNA): TGCGCCAGCAGTAGCGGGGGAGAACATTACAATGAGCAGTTCTTC. This sequence encodes CASSSGGEHYNEQFF. The genes are TRBV5-1 and TRBJ2-1, with 9 bases identical to TRBD2. CDR3 size: 15 residues. The V gene end was trimmed by 5 bases and the J gene end by 4 bases; junction bases not matched to a gene: 7. Looked up from germline, CDR1 is SGHRS and CDR2 is YFSETQ. Full variable domain (missing parts from reference TRBV5-1 and TRBJ2-1): KAGVTQTPRYLIKTRGQQVTLSCSPISGHRSVSWYQQTPGQGLQFLFEYFSETQRNKGNFPGRFSGRQFSNSRSEMNVSTLELGDSALYLCASSSGGEHYNEQFFGPGTRLTVL.

This clonotype appeared many times. This chain uses TRBV29-1 with TRBJ2-5; D possibly uses TRBD1 or TRBD2 (5 bases each). The germline CDR1 and CDR2 sequences are SQVTM and ANQGSEA. Trimming removed 3 bases from V and 2 bases from J, with 13 bases in between. The CDR3 totals 14 residues. CDR3 coding DNA: TGCAGCGTTGATGTGGGGGTCCCACAAGAGACCCAGTACTTC. It is translated as CSVDVGVPQETQYF.

This clonotype came up many times. J is TRBJ2-5 and V is TRBV20-1; 8 bases align to TRBD1. Per the germline V gene, CDR1 is DFQATT and CDR2 is SNEGSKA (reference sequence). V lost 2 bases, J lost 5 bases, and 4 bases stayed unmatched. This CDR3 is 13 amino acids long. The CDR3 nucleotides read TGCAGTGCTAGACCCAGGGGGCTGGAGACCCAGTACTTC. Amino acid sequence: CSARPRGLETQYF.